This T cell receptor (beta chain) stems from a study of blood T cells in healthy people across ages. Notes on the study in general: Whereas aged donors had fewer naive CD4+ cells, long-lived donors had more of them and higher diversity. Getting older went along with TCR beta diversity per million T cells dropping roughly linearly. Diversity figures derived from one million T cells were judged to underestimate the true value.

A note on this clonotype: Antigen: not known.

The length of the CDR3 is 16 residues. The germline V gene encodes CDR1 MGHRA and CDR2 YSYEKL. Germline trimming cut 0 bases from V and 2 bases from J; bases unmatched to any gene: 1. The authors ran a second PCR of roughly 7 to 11 cycles using a sample-barcoded 5' primer and a J-beta primer mix. All samples yielded 3 million or more CDR3-containing paired-end reads. TCRdb re-called the 5' RACE reads with MiXCR, one entry per CDR3 protein. The sample gives approximately 800,000 distinct CDR3 sequences, around half of which show up once; 41% is in the top ten. This chain joins TRBV4-1 and TRBJ1-4, with 9 bases fitting TRBD1. Sequencing used blood. The sequence was obtained from an elderly man in good health. The CDR3 region has the DNA TGCGCCAGCAGCCAAGAGGGGACAGGGACTAATGAAAAACTGTTTTTT. As protein: CASSQEGTGTNEKLFF.